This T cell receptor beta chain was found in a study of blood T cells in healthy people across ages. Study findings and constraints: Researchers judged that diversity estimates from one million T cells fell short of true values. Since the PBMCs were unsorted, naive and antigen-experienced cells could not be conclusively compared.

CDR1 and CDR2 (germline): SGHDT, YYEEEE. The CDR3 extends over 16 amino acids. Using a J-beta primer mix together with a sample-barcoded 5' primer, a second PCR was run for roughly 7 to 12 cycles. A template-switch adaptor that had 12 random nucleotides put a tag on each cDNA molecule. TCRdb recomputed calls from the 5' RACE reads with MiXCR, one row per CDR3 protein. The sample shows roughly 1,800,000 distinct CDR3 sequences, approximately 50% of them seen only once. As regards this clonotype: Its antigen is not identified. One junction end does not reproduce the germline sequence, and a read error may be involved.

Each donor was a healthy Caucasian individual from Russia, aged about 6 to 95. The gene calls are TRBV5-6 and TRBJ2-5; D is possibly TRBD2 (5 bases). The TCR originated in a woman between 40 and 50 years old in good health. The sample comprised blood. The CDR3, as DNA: TGTGCCAACAGCTTGGAGACTGGGTACCCGGGGGAGACCCAGTACTTC. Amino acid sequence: CANSLETGYPGETQYF.